One and the same sample provided the 10 T cell receptor beta chains below, sequenced in a study of blood T cells in healthy people across ages. Alongside a J-beta primer mix, a sample-barcoded 5' primer served in a second PCR lasting roughly 7 to 11 cycles. Using its own MiXCR run on the 5' RACE reads, TCRdb lists one record per CDR3 protein. The sample has approximately 490,000 distinct CDR3 sequences, around 24% seen once. The data were also submitted as part of a second study, on T cells of mothers and their children.

The sample taken for sequencing was blood. All receptors derive from a boy aged 5 to 17 in good health.

This clonotype appeared many times. The V call is TRBV7-9, the J call TRBJ1-3; unclear D gene. The germline gives CDR1 SEHNR, CDR2 FQNEAQ (reference sequence). This CDR3 region has 13 residues. Trimming pared 0 bases from V and 4 bases from J, leaving 4 bases between. This CDR3 reads CASSLAGGNTIYF. The DNA for the CDR3 is TGTGCCAGCAGCTTAGCCGGGGGAAACACCATATATTTT.

This clonotype was counted only a few times. The gene calls are TRBV27 and TRBJ2-3, with D perhaps assigned TRBD1 or TRBD2 (6 bases each). CDR3 length: 16 amino acids. The V end was cut by 0 bases, the J end by 3 bases, with 13 bases between. Looked up from germline, CDR1 is MNHEY and CDR2 is SMNVEV (reference sequence). CDR3 sequence (DNA): TGTGCCAGCAGTTTATCCGGGGGCCCACTTACAGATACGCAGTATTTT. It encodes CASSLSGGPLTDTQYF.

The chain uses TRBV11-2 and TRBJ1-1; 9 nucleotides line up with TRBD1. The germline gives CDR1 SGHAT, CDR2 FQNNGV. V dropped 1 base and J dropped 5; count of bases not matched to a gene: 8. The CDR3 runs to 16 residues. Here the CDR3 DNA reads TGTGCCAGCAGCTTAGTGGGACAGGGTCGAAGAACTGAAGCTTTCTTT. Its protein product is CASSLVGQGRRTEAFF.

The V gene is TRBV29-1, the J gene TRBJ2-5; D may match TRBD1 or TRBD2 (6 bases each). The J call may be in error: the DNA end matches TRBJ2-1 better. The CDR3 spans 16 residues. The germline V gene encodes CDR1 SQVTM and CDR2 ANQGSEA. CDR3 residues: CSVEGGAQTSLDEQFF. CDR3 sequence (DNA): TGCAGCGTTGAAGGGGGGGCACAAACCTCTCTGGATGAGCAGTTCTTC.

This clonotype was detected many times. The chain is built from TRBV29-1 and TRBJ2-4, with D possibly being TRBD2 (6 bases). Germline CDR1 reads SQVTM; CDR2 reads ANQGSEA. The CDR3 has 15 residues. V was clipped by 5 bases and J by 0 bases, with 14 bases between them. The CDR3 DNA sequence: TGCAGCGTTTTACCGGGAGATCTAGCCAAAAACATTCAGTACTTC. This encodes CSVLPGDLAKNIQYF.

The chain carries TRBV6-2 or TRBV6-3 and TRBJ2-5; perhaps TRBD2 as D (6 bases). V was pared by 2 bases and J by 7 bases, with 20 bases between. The CDR3 extends over 16 amino acids. Germline loops: CDR1 MNHEY, CDR2 SVGEGT. The CDR3 sequence is CASSYGLAHLRWTQYF. CDR3 in DNA: TGTGCCAGCAGTTACGGCCTAGCGCACCTCCGTTGGACCCAGTACTTC.

The chain has TRBV20-1 and TRBJ2-5, with D possibly matching TRBD2 (5 bases). Matching the DNA end better, TRBJ2-7 makes the J call doubtful. Germline CDR1 is DFQATT and CDR2 is SNEGSKA (reference sequence). This CDR3 has 14 residues. CDR3 DNA sequence: TGCAGTGCTTTTTCCAGGACGGGAACCTACGAGCAGTACTTC. Translating it yields CSAFSRTGTYEQYF.

The chain carries TRBV20-1 and TRBJ2-6; D possibly corresponds to TRBD2 (7 bases). This CDR3 comprises 15 residues. V lost 3 bases and J lost 0, with 9 bases in between. Germline CDR1 reads DFQATT; CDR2 reads SNEGSKA (reference sequence). The CDR3 DNA reads as TGCAGTGCTAGGGGAGGGGGCTCTGGGGCCAACGTCCTGACTTTC. Translating it yields CSARGGGSGANVLTF.

This clonotype has just a few counts. The rearrangement uses TRBV20-1 and TRBJ2-7, with D perhaps TRBD2 (6 bases). Per the germline V gene, CDR1 is DFQATT and CDR2 is SNEGSKA (reference sequence). The CDR3 consists of 13 residues. The V end lost 2 bases, the J end lost 0 bases, and 8 bases lay between the germline ends. The CDR3: CSARRDFSYEQYF. The CDR3 coding sequence is TGCAGTGCTAGAAGGGACTTCTCCTACGAGCAGTACTTC.

This CDR3 is CASSSPGTGRNEQYF. The CDR3 nucleotides are TGTGCCAGCAGTTCCCCCGGGACAGGGAGGAACGAGCAGTACTTC. The chain uses TRBV28 and TRBJ2-7; 9 nucleotides agree with TRBD1. Per the germline V gene, CDR1 is MDHEN and CDR2 is SYDVKM. The CDR3 totals 15 residues. Unmatched junction bases numbered 9, after V lost 4 bases and J lost 5 bases. The entire variable domain, with the rest obtained from reference TRBV28 and TRBJ2-7, is as follows: DVKVTQSSRYLVKRTGEKVFLECVQDMDHENMFWYRQDPGLGLRLIYFSYDVKMKEKGDIPEGYSVSREKKERFSLILESASTNQTSMYLCASSSPGTGRNEQYFGPGTRLTVT.